This T cell receptor (beta chain) was documented in a study of blood T cell repertoires in COVID-19. About the study: Collection of acute and convalescent COVID-19 samples took place in the United States, Italy and Spain. In each case, the material was cDNA or gDNA derived from T cells, B-cell-depleted T cells, or PBMCs.

Per the original methods: Quantification of nucleated cells was approximated via reference gene primer amplification. Clones were sequenced by immunoSEQ multiplex PCR, and TCRdb holds only the in-frame ones, with some missing. The DNA was the basis for D and trimming; V, J and clone size are from that table. The table lists 150,000 to 250,000 clones, 75% to 90% of them singletons. Across fewer than 25 US areas, participants ranged in age from about 18 to 90 years. What was sequenced was PBMCs or T cells enriched from blood (not recorded which). The clonotype originates from a woman in her 30s who had recovered from COVID-19.

The CDR3 sequence: CASSYIYNEQFF. In DNA, the CDR3 is TGTGCCAGCAGCTATATCTACAATGAGCAGTTCTTC. The chain combines TRBV3-1 (or the pseudogene TRBV3-2) with TRBJ2-1; D remains unclear. The V end was cut by 5 bases, the J end by 3 bases, with 5 bases between. The germline CDR1 and CDR2 sequences are LGHDT and YNNKEL (reference sequence). The CDR3 totals 12 residues.